One and the same sample provided the 9 T cell receptor beta chains below, sequenced in a study of T cells after yellow fever vaccination. TCRdb redid the calling of the 5' RACE reads with MiXCR, one entry per CDR3 protein. This table has about 160,000 distinct CDR3 sequences, 6% to 7.5% appearing once. Sequences were derived from CD4+ T cells sorted from PBMCs, sampled about 5 days after the first yellow fever vaccination. The origin of the receptors is a young man who received the YFV17D yellow fever vaccine.

This clonotype was found many times. This chain links TRBV7-9 with TRBJ1-2; the D gene is possibly TRBD1 (6 bases). This CDR3 has 14 residues. The V and J ends lost 6 bases and 8 bases respectively, with 19 bases between them. Looked up from germline, CDR1 is SEHNR and CDR2 is FQNEAQ (reference sequence). The CDR3 sequence is CASRLQGGPSGYTF. CDR3 DNA: TGTGCCAGCAGACTACAGGGCGGACCGTCGGGCTACACCTTC.

This clonotype occurred many times. The CDR3 protein is CASSKIFGGTGEGTEAFF. The CDR3 nucleotides are TGTGCCAGCAGCAAAATCTTCGGGGGAACAGGGGAAGGAACTGAAGCTTTCTTT. The chain is built from TRBV21-1 and TRBJ1-1; the D call in the table, TRBD1, was not verified against the DNA. TRBV21-1 is a listed pseudogene. The CDR3 is made up of 18 amino acids.

In this sample, this clonotype turned up many times. V gene TRBV24-1 combines with J gene TRBJ2-1, with D maybe TRBD2 (6 bases). This CDR3 comprises 15 residues. Trimming cost V 3 bases and J 7 bases, with 15 bases left between them. Germline loops: CDR1 KGHDR, CDR2 SFDVKD. The CDR3 loop reads CATSDPRENRNEQFF. Here the CDR3 DNA reads TGTGCCACCAGTGATCCCCGGGAGAATAGAAATGAGCAGTTCTTC.

The rearrangement links TRBV5-6 to TRBJ2-4; 10 bases line up with TRBD2. The germline CDR1 and CDR2 sequences are SGHDT and YYEEEE. CDR3 size: 15 residues. The J segment lost 8 bases and the V segment lost 4 bases, leaving 9 bases of the junction unmatched. CDR3 in amino acids: CASSRIAGGIDIQYF. CDR3 in DNA: TGTGCCAGCAGCCGAATAGCGGGGGGAATAGACATTCAGTACTTC.

The sample holds many counts of this clonotype. V is TRBV20-1 and J is TRBJ2-5; D possibly corresponds to TRBD2 (6 bases). V dropped 1 base and J dropped 5 bases, with 14 bases sitting between them. CDR3 length equals 14 residues. Germline V gene data show CDR1 as DFQATT and CDR2 as SNEGSKA (reference sequence). The CDR3 here is CSARVPPGSETQYF. The CDR3 DNA follows: TGCAGTGCTAGAGTTCCCCCCGGGAGCGAGACCCAGTACTTC.

This clonotype appeared many times. V and J are TRBV3-1 and TRBJ2-7; D might be TRBD2 (5 bases). Per the germline V gene, CDR1 is LGHDT and CDR2 is YNNKEL (reference sequence). V was shortened by 4 bases and J by 1 base, with 17 bases between the two germline ends. There are 16 residues in the CDR3. CDR3 nucleotide sequence: TGTGCCAGCAGCCCCCGTGGCGGGTTTACTTCCTACGAGCAGTACTTC. It translates to CASSPRGGFTSYEQYF.

This clonotype came up many times. This chain connects TRBV18 to TRBJ1-1, with TRBD1 as a possible D gene (6 bases). CDR1 is KGHSH and CDR2 is LQKENI in the germline V gene. This CDR3 region has 15 residues. Between the trimmed V and J ends, which lost 6 bases and 1 base, there was a span of 15 bases. CDR3 residues: CASSRRGAANTEAFF. CDR3 nucleotides: TGTGCCAGCTCTCGAAGGGGGGCAGCGAACACTGAAGCTTTCTTT.

This clonotype was picked up a small number of times. The chain is built from TRBV20-1 and TRBJ2-7; 9 bases agree with TRBD1. The germline CDR1 and CDR2 sequences are DFQATT and SNEGSKA (reference sequence). The V segment lost 5 bases and the J segment 3 bases; nucleotides outside the gene matches: 8. This CDR3 spans 14 amino acids. The CDR3 loop is CSAEPGTGIYEQYF. The CDR3 bases are TGCAGTGCTGAGCCTGGGACAGGGATCTACGAGCAGTACTTC.

This clonotype was detected only a few times. J is TRBJ2-3 and V is TRBV7-2; D remains unclear. Germline CDR1 reads SGHTA; CDR2 reads FQGNSA. CDR3 size: 13 residues. V lost 7 bases and J 2 bases, leaving 10 bases between the germline ends. This chain's CDR3 is CASTPSITDTQYF. In DNA form, the CDR3 reads TGTGCCAGCACCCCATCTATCACAGATACGCAGTATTTT.